This note documents a single TCR beta chain sequence. Its specificity is not known. This sample is part of a study of T cells after yellow fever vaccination. Study-wide context: Low-cell-number fractions were prepared with SMART-Seq v4 Ultra Low Input.

Researchers made TCR cDNA using 5'RACE template switching, and this step added a universal primer site and UMIs. TCRdb re-analysed the 5' RACE reads in MiXCR, keeping a single row per CDR3 protein. Among some 120,000 distinct CDR3 sequences listed, 7.4% were seen once. CDR1 and CDR2 (germline): DFQATT, SNEGSKA (reference sequence). This CDR3 comprises 14 residues. Trimming took off 6 bases at V and 3 bases at J, with 15 bases between the two ends. Findings and caveats of the study: Overlap between CD4 and CD8 compartments was detected for a small share of clonotypes.

This clonotype was obtained from a man younger than 35 who received the YFV17D yellow fever vaccine. This specimen consisted of CD4+ T cells sorted from PBMCs, obtained approximately 11 days after the first yellow fever vaccination. This chain uses TRBV20-1 with TRBJ1-5; TRBD1 is a possible D gene (6 bases). CDR3 bases: TGCAGTGCCACGCACCGACAGGACAATCAGCCCCAGCATTTT. Translating gives CSATHRQDNQPQHF.